These T cell receptor beta chains were read from a single sample in a study of CD8+CD57+ T cells in acquired aplastic anemia. TCRdb reprocessed the reads via MiXCR and lists one record per CDR3 protein. This sample has around 430,000 distinct CDR3 sequences; 25% to 40% occur once, and the top ten carry around 0.82%. The specimen sequenced was sorted CD4+, CD8+, or CD8+CD57+ T cells (not recorded which) from PBMCs. The receptor set was obtained from a human donor with aplastic anemia. Both conserved end residues are part of each CDR3. Fields, in order: V gene, clone size, J gene, D gene, CDR3 protein, CDR3 DNA. A D gene is named only where the DNA matches it firmly. A row's size may be missing; if present it is once, few, many or a size class.

TRBV2	-	TRBJ2-5	-	CASSFRQPKETQYF	TGTGCCAGCAGTTTCCGACAGCCAAAAGAGACCCAGTACTTC
TRBV7-6	-	TRBJ2-1	TRBD2	CASSLATSGNYEQFF	TGTGCCAGCAGCTTAGCGACTAGCGGGAACTATGAGCAGTTCTTC
TRBV5-4	-	TRBJ2-1	-	CASSSTRDASYNEQFF	TGTGCCAGCAGCTCGACAAGGGACGCGTCCTACAATGAGCAGTTCTTC
TRBV7-8	many	TRBJ2-1	TRBD2	CASTGGNEQFF	TGTGCCAGCACGGGGGGAAATGAGCAGTTCTTC
TRBV20-1	-	TRBJ1-2	-	CSARPQGYSLGGYTF	TGCAGTGCTAGACCCCAGGGGTATAGTCTTGGGGGCTACACCTTC
TRBV10-3	-	TRBJ2-7	TRBD1	CAIAGQGAYEQYF	TGTGCCATAGCGGGACAGGGAGCCTACGAGCAGTACTTC
TRBV2	many	TRBJ2-1	-	CASSDGRTTNEFF	TGTGCCAGCAGTGACGGCCGGACTACGAACGAGTTCTTC
TRBV7-2	-	TRBJ2-5	-	CASSLEAGSGETQYF	TGTGCCAGCAGCTTGGAGGCGGGATCGGGAGAGACCCAGTACTTC
TRBV12-3/TRBV12-4	few	TRBJ1-5	-	CASSLAGRMGQPQHF	TGTGCCAGCAGTTTGGCAGGGAGGATGGGTCAGCCCCAGCATTTT
TRBV25-1	many	TRBJ1-1	-	CASSDYGTEAFF	TGTGCCAGCAGTGATTACGGCACTGAAGCTTTCTTT
TRBV20-1	-	TRBJ1-4	-	CSARPGQYQEKLFF	TGCAGTGCTAGACCCGGACAGTACCAAGAAAAACTGTTTTTT
TRBV7-2	few	TRBJ2-5	-	CASSWDFGRETQYF	TGTGCCAGCAGCTGGGACTTCGGAAGAGAGACCCAGTACTTC
TRBV6-1	-	TRBJ1-1	-	CASSDAGSGEAFF	TGTGCCAGCAGTGACGCGGGGAGTGGTGAAGCTTTCTTT
TRBV29-1	many	TRBJ2-5	TRBD1	CSVEGQLKETQYF	TGCAGCGTTGAGGGACAGTTGAAAGAGACCCAGTACTTC
TRBV20-1	-	TRBJ2-1	-	CSAGVEQFF	TGCAGTGCTGGAGTTGAGCAGTTCTTC
TRBV6-5	few	TRBJ1-3	-	CASNWMEGNTIYF	TGTGCCAGCAATTGGATGGAAGGAAACACCATATATTTT
TRBV25-1	many	TRBJ1-2	-	CASSAGQPVGYTF	TGTGCCAGCAGTGCGGGCCAACCGGTTGGCTACACCTTC
TRBV25-1	-	TRBJ2-1	TRBD2	CAWRLFKRDGYNEQFF	TGTGCCTGGAGGCTGTTTAAGCGGGACGGGTACAATGAGCAGTTCTTC
TRBV25-1	few	TRBJ2-7	TRBD1	CASSESGTGWGYEQYF	TGTGCCAGCAGTGAATCGGGGACAGGTTGGGGATACGAGCAGTACTTC
TRBV11-2	few	TRBJ1-4	-	CASSHGQRNNEKLFF	TGTGCCAGCAGCCATGGACAGCGAAATAATGAAAAACTGTTTTTT
TRBV2	many	TRBJ1-2	TRBD1	CASTRTGSYGYTF	TGTGCCAGCACACGGACAGGGAGCTATGGCTACACCTTC
TRBV14	few	TRBJ1-3	TRBD1	CASSPGQVVGNTIYF	TGTGCCAGCAGCCCGGGACAGGTTGTTGGAAACACCATATATTTT
TRBV2	many	TRBJ1-2	TRBD1	CASHIPAGGSKGYGYTF	TGTGCCAGCCACATCCCGGCAGGGGGCTCAAAGGGCTATGGCTACACCTTC
TRBV7-3	-	TRBJ2-7	TRBD2	CASSHLAGGSEQYF	TGTGCCAGCAGCCATTTAGCGGGAGGTAGCGAGCAGTACTTC
TRBV13	many	TRBJ1-6	-	CASSPRTDVDSPLHF	TGTGCCAGCAGCCCCCGGACCGACGTAGATTCACCCCTCCACTTT
TRBV11-3	-	TRBJ2-7	-	CASSLGPYGQYF	TGTGCCAGCAGCTTAGGCCCCTACGGGCAGTACTTC
TRBV20-1	many	TRBJ2-5	TRBD2	CSAPRLADQETQYF	TGCAGTGCTCCACGGCTAGCGGATCAAGAGACCCAGTACTTC
TRBV19	many	TRBJ1-1	TRBD1	CASSLRTGGNTEAFF	TGTGCCAGTAGCCTTAGGACAGGGGGGAACACTGAAGCTTTCTTT
TRBV29-1	-	TRBJ1-2	-	CSVVRDGYYGYTF	TGCAGCGTTGTCAGGGATGGGTACTATGGCTACACCTTC
TRBV20-1	-	TRBJ2-7	TRBD1	CSASGDRYSYEQYF	TGCAGTGCTAGTGGGGACAGGTACTCCTACGAGCAGTACTTC
TRBV6-1	few	TRBJ1-2	TRBD1	CASSFDLTGVNGYTF	TGTGCCAGCAGCTTCGATCTCACAGGGGTTAATGGCTACACCTTC
TRBV24-1	many	TRBJ2-3	-	CATSDLRGRTDTQYF	TGTGCCACCAGTGATTTGCGGGGCCGCACAGATACGCAGTATTTT
TRBV9	-	TRBJ1-1	-	CASSVGIGGYTEAFF	TGTGCCAGCAGCGTAGGAATTGGGGGGTACACTGAAGCTTTCTTT
TRBV30	-	TRBJ2-7	TRBD1	CAWSGNRDSAYEQYF	TGTGCCTGGAGTGGGAACCGGGACAGCGCCTACGAGCAGTACTTC
TRBV2	-	TRBJ1-5	-	CASSERGAKSNQPQHF	TGTGCCAGCAGTGAACGGGGGGCTAAGAGCAATCAGCCCCAGCATTTT
TRBV5-1	few	TRBJ2-7	TRBD1	CASSLRDRESEQYF	TGCGCCAGCAGCCTAAGGGACAGGGAAAGCGAGCAGTACTTC
TRBV6-5	-	TRBJ2-7	-	CASSPVRAPYEQYF	TGTGCCAGTTCTCCTGTCAGGGCCCCCTACGAGCAGTACTTC
TRBV6-5	-	TRBJ1-5	-	CASRYSQISNQPQHF	TGTGCCAGCAGGTACTCACAGATTAGCAATCAGCCCCAGCATTTT
TRBV12-3/TRBV12-4	few	TRBJ1-5	-	CASSLMRNVNQPQHF	TGTGCCAGCAGTTTAATGAGAAACGTCAATCAGCCCCAGCATTTT
TRBV6-1	-	TRBJ1-2	-	CASSEGSWYGYTF	TGTGCCAGCAGTGAGGGGAGCTGGTATGGCTACACCTTC
TRBV11-1	-	TRBJ2-3	TRBD2	CASSLALPRLAGGVFTDTQYF	TGTGCCAGCAGCTTAGCTTTACCTAGACTAGCGGGTGGAGTCTTCACAGATACGCAGTATTTT
TRBV29-1	many	TRBJ2-3	-	CSVDSGEDTQYF	TGCAGCGTTGATTCAGGGGAAGATACGCAGTATTTT
TRBV6-1	-	TRBJ2-7	-	CASSEFGGNYEQYF	TGTGCCAGCAGTGAATTTGGCGGTAACTACGAGCAGTACTTC